These 21 T cell receptor beta chains originate from one sample sequenced in a study of blood T cells in healthy people across ages. Using a J-beta primer mix together with a sample-barcoded 5' primer, a second PCR was run for roughly 6 to 11 cycles. A single record per CDR3 protein comes from TCRdb applying MiXCR to the 5' RACE reads. Of roughly 800,000 distinct CDR3 sequences in the sample, more than 25% are singletons; the top ten hold 3%. The data also belong to a second study, concerning T cells of mothers and their children.

The specimen sequenced was blood. The receptors were sampled from a boy between 10 and 17 years old in good health.

The chain links TRBV7-9 to TRBJ2-7; 10 bases line up with TRBD1. The CDR3 sequence is 18 residues long. From germline, CDR1 is SEHNR and CDR2 FQNEAQ (reference sequence). Trimming at V came to 2 bases and at J to 2 bases, leaving 12 bases not matched to a gene. CDR3 coding DNA: TGTGCCAGCAGCTTATTCGGACAGGGGGAAGGGATCCCCTACGAGCAGTACTTC. This sequence encodes CASSLFGQGEGIPYEQYF.

V usage is TRBV6-1 and J usage is TRBJ2-7; possibly TRBD1 for D (5 bases). Germline V gives CDR1 MNHNS, CDR2 SASEGT. CDR3 size: 13 residues. The V and J ends lost 6 bases and 3 bases respectively, with 12 bases between them. The DNA of the CDR3 is TGTGCCAGCAGGACAAGGGGATTCTACGAGCAGTACTTC. It specifies CASRTRGFYEQYF.

This chain links TRBV5-1 with TRBJ1-6, with TRBD1 identical over 8 bases. CDR1 SGHRS and CDR2 YFSETQ come from the germline V gene. With 4 bases clipped from V and 7 bases from J, the junction kept 4 bases outside the gene matches. The CDR3 is 14 residues long. The CDR3 DNA follows: TGCGCCAGCAGCGCGGACAGGGAAAATTCACCCCTCCACTTT. Translating gives CASSADRENSPLHF.

V gene TRBV10-2 combines with J gene TRBJ1-1, with 9 bases that match TRBD1. V lost 6 bases to trimming and J lost 3 bases; unmatched junction nucleotides: 5. CDR3 length: 14 amino acids. The germline V gene has CDR1 WSHSY and CDR2 SAAADI. DNA for the CDR3: TGCGCCAGCAGGCAACAGGGGGCCGACACTGAAGCTTTCTTT. Encoded protein: CASRQQGADTEAFF.

This clonotype was seen more than once but under ten times. The rearrangement joins TRBV29-1 to TRBJ1-1, with 7 bases matching TRBD1. The CDR3 has 12 residues. Germline CDR1 is SQVTM and CDR2 is ANQGSEA. The trim removed 1 base at V and 8 bases at J, leaving 4 bases unmatched. Written as DNA, the CDR3 is TGCAGCGTTGAAGCCGCGACAGGGGAAGCTTTCTTT. This translates into CSVEAATGEAFF.

This clonotype was seen a handful of times. V gene TRBV28 combines with J gene TRBJ2-7; D possibly corresponds to TRBD2 (5 bases). This CDR3 has 12 amino acids. V dropped 10 bases and J dropped 6 bases, with 16 bases sitting between them. The germline CDR1 and CDR2 sequences are MDHEN and SYDVKM. As DNA, the CDR3 is TGTGCCACTTGGAGGTGGAGTGGCGAGCAGTACTTC. Translating it yields CATWRWSGEQYF.

The genes are TRBV2 and TRBJ1-1; D unclear. V was clipped by 3 bases and J by 11 bases, with 13 bases between them. CDR3 length: 12 residues. Germline V gives CDR1 SNHLY, CDR2 FYNNEI. This chain's CDR3 is CASSEDPLRAFF. The CDR3, as DNA: TGTGCCAGCAGTGAGGACCCTCTGCGGGCTTTCTTT.

This clonotype was picked up a small number of times. The V and J genes are TRBV7-3 and TRBJ2-3, with D possibly being TRBD2 (6 bases). Trimming cost V 4 bases and J 2 bases, with 16 bases left between them. CDR3 length equals 16 residues. Germline V gene sequence: CDR1 SGHTA, CDR2 FQGTGA. The CDR3 region has the DNA TGTGCCAGCAGCTCCACGGCGGGGCCAAACACAGATACGCAGTATTTT. Translation: CASSSTAGPNTDTQYF.

This chain links TRBV9 with TRBJ2-5; TRBD1 might be the D (6 bases). Near its end, the DNA agrees better with TRBJ2-1, so the J call may be wrong. The CDR3 has 16 residues. Germline CDR1 reads SGDLS; CDR2 reads YYNGEE. CDR3 sequence (DNA): TGTGCCAGCAGCGCCCCGAGGGCCCGGGACAATAATGAGCAGTTCTTC. Translation: CASSAPRARDNNEQFF.

The sample holds a few counts of this clonotype. The V and J genes are TRBV6-6 and TRBJ2-1; TRBD2 is a possible D gene (7 bases). The J call is uncertain, as TRBJ2-7 better fits the DNA end. Germline CDR1 is MNHNY and CDR2 is SVGAGI (reference sequence). The CDR3 is made up of 16 amino acids. CDR3 in amino acids: CASSYSMGGGGYEQYF. The CDR3 bases are TGTGCCAGCAGTTACTCGATGGGGGGGGGCGGCTACGAGCAGTACTTC.

V usage is TRBV6-5 and J usage is TRBJ2-1; D remains ambiguous. The J call may be wrong; the DNA end is better matched by TRBJ2-7. This CDR3 is built from 14 residues. Germline V gives CDR1 MNHEY, CDR2 SVGAGI. CDR3 in DNA: TGTGCCAGCAGTTACGAGACGGGCCCTTACGAGCAGTACTTC. This sequence encodes CASSYETGPYEQYF.

This clonotype was seen a few times. The DNA of the CDR3 is TGTGCCAGCAGTATCACGGAAAGCTCCTACAATGAGCAGTTCTTC. Amino acids: CASSITESSYNEQFF. The chain joins TRBV6-5 to TRBJ2-1, with unresolved D. Germline-derived CDR1 and CDR2 are MNHEY and SVGAGI. There are 15 residues in the CDR3. V was shortened by 5 bases and J by 0 bases, with 11 bases between the two germline ends.

V is TRBV7-9 and J is TRBJ1-5, with D perhaps matching TRBD1 (6 bases). Germline V gives CDR1 SEHNR, CDR2 FQNEAQ (reference sequence). The germline V and J ends were trimmed by 5 bases and 3 bases, with 11 bases remaining between them. This CDR3 is built from 14 residues. The CDR3 protein is CASSHGQNNQPQHF. CDR3 bases: TGTGCCAGCAGCCATGGACAGAACAATCAGCCCCAGCATTTT.

This clonotype was detected only a few times. The chain joins TRBV28 to TRBJ2-2, with D perhaps matching TRBD1 or TRBD2 (6 bases each). From germline, CDR1 is MDHEN and CDR2 SYDVKM. The V gene lost 8 bases and the J gene lost 5 bases, with 18 bases spanning the gap. The CDR3 has 15 residues. CDR3 nucleotide sequence: TGTGCCAGCGGGACGGCAGGGGAGGTAACCGGGGAGCTGTTTTTT. Encoded protein: CASGTAGEVTGELFF.

The CDR3 region is CASSFIGQGNEKLFF. CDR3 nucleotides: TGTGCCAGCAGCTTCATCGGACAGGGTAATGAAAAACTGTTTTTT. V gene TRBV7-9 combines with J gene TRBJ1-4, with TRBD1 matching 8 bases. From germline, CDR1 is SEHNR and CDR2 FQNEAQ (reference sequence). With 3 bases clipped from V and 4 bases from J, the junction kept 4 bases outside the gene matches. The CDR3 is 15 residues long.

The chain recombines TRBV7-6 with TRBJ1-2; D gene uncertain. The CDR3 extends over 14 amino acids. Germline V gene lookup returns CDR1 SGHVS and CDR2 FNYEAQ. V dropped 1 base and J dropped 5 bases, with 11 bases sitting between them. In DNA form, the CDR3 reads TGTGCCAGCAGCTTAGGCGGGGTCGGTTATGGCTACACCTTC. Its protein is CASSLGGVGYGYTF.

The table lists this clonotype with a few counts. The V and J genes are TRBV28 and TRBJ2-1, with D uncertain. The V end lost 6 bases, the J end lost 0 bases, and 3 bases lay between the germline ends. CDR1 and CDR2 (germline): MDHEN, SYDVKM. The CDR3 runs to 12 residues. CDR3 DNA: TGTGCCAGCAGACCCTCCTACAATGAGCAGTTCTTC. Its protein product is CASRPSYNEQFF.

This clonotype has more than one count but fewer than ten. The V call is TRBV4-1, the J call TRBJ2-2, with no clear D. The CDR3 extends over 15 amino acids. V lost 2 bases and J lost 0, with 7 bases in between. Germline V lookup: CDR1 MGHRA, CDR2 YSYEKL. The CDR3 loop is CASSQNSANTGELFF. The CDR3 DNA is TGCGCCAGCAGCCAAAACAGCGCGAACACCGGGGAGCTGTTTTTT.

The table lists this clonotype with a few counts. This chain joins TRBV9 and TRBJ2-5; 7 bases fit TRBD2. TRBJ2-1 explains the end of the DNA better; the J call may be wrong. Germline V lookup: CDR1 SGDLS, CDR2 YYNGEE. The CDR3 has 15 residues. The CDR3, as DNA: TGTGCCAGCAGCAACAGCGGGACTGCCCTTCGCTGGCAGTTCTTC. It translates to CASSNSGTALRWQFF.

The J gene is TRBJ1-2, the V gene TRBV20-1; TRBD1 aligns across 9 bases. The germline CDR1 and CDR2 sequences are DFQATT and SNEGSKA (reference sequence). This CDR3 comprises 13 residues. The V and J ends lost 6 bases and 8 bases, in that order; junction bases with no gene match: 10. This CDR3 is CSATDRGLRGYTF. Here the CDR3 DNA reads TGCAGTGCGACGGACAGGGGCCTAAGGGGCTACACCTTC.

This clonotype was recorded a few times. The J gene is TRBJ2-5, the V gene TRBV20-1; 9 positions match TRBD2. Germline assignment: CDR1 DFQATT and CDR2 SNEGSKA (reference sequence). The V segment lost 4 bases and the J segment 2 bases; nucleotides outside the gene matches: 8. CDR3 size: 15 residues. The CDR3 protein is CSANVATSGQETQYF. DNA of the CDR3: TGCAGTGCTAACGTCGCGACTAGCGGACAAGAGACCCAGTACTTC.